The 15 T cell receptor beta chains presented below share a single source sample, sequenced in a study of T cells in Graves' hyperthyroidism and ophthalmopathy (dated 2019 in TCRdb). Library preparation used multiplex PCR. The sequencer was an Illumina HiSeq 2000. TCR beta CDR3 regions were amplified from RNA transcripts. A first-round RT-PCR of the TCR CDR3 used the HTBI primer set with the Qiagen OneStep RT-PCR kit. The public reads were run again by TCRdb, first through fastp at Q25 and then through MiXCR, and only productive beta chains were kept. Entries that share a CDR3 protein sequence are merged under the most common genes and DNA. Here the sample has approximately 400,000 distinct CDR3 sequences; less than 15% occur a single time. Less than 25% of the sample belongs to the ten largest clones. Sequenced sample: blood. The receptors stem from a man aged 25 to 45 with Graves' hyperthyroidism that later progressed to Graves' ophthalmopathy.

This clonotype was observed many times. The CDR3 DNA sequence: TGTGCCAGCAGGGGTGCTGGGATGAACACTGAAGCTTTCTTT. Its translation is CASRGAGMNTEAFF. The rearrangement links TRBV6-1 to TRBJ1-1; D remains ambiguous. Germline V CDR1 and CDR2: MNHNS, SASEGT. Between the trimmed V and J ends, which lost 6 bases and 0 bases, there was a span of 11 bases. The CDR3 spans 14 residues.

This clonotype was counted ten times or more. J is TRBJ2-7 and V is TRBV10-3, with 8 bases matching TRBD2. Germline CDR1 and CDR2: ENHRY and SYGVKD. CDR3 length: 12 amino acids. With 6 bases clipped from V and 6 bases from J, the junction kept 4 bases outside the gene matches. This chain's CDR3 is CAISGGGGEQYF. The CDR3 coding sequence is TGTGCCATCAGCGGGGGGGGAGGCGAGCAGTACTTC.

This clonotype was picked up one time. The V gene is TRBV7-9, the J gene TRBJ2-5, with TRBD2 matching over 9 bases. CDR3 length: 13 amino acids. Germline V CDR1 and CDR2: SEHNR, FQNEAQ (reference sequence). V shed 5 bases, J shed 13 bases, and the junction held 11 bases outside the gene matches. As DNA, the CDR3 is TGTGCCAGCAGCCAAACTTCTAGCGGGGAACCGTACTTC. Its translation: CASSQTSSGEPYF.

This clonotype was recorded at least ten times. This chain connects TRBV29-1 to TRBJ1-1; D possibly corresponds to TRBD1 (6 bases). The CDR3 sequence is 12 residues long. Germline CDR1 is SQVTM and CDR2 is ANQGSEA. V was shortened by 8 bases and J by 7 bases, with 17 bases between the two germline ends. As DNA, the CDR3 is TGCAGCTCCCAAGCCCCGACAGGTGAAGCTTTCTTT. Translation: CSSQAPTGEAFF.

This clonotype occurred a few times. The CDR3 here is CASRWMEGYEQYF. The DNA of the CDR3 is TGTGCCAGCAGGTGGATGGAGGGCTACGAGCAGTACTTC. The chain carries TRBV6-2 or TRBV6-3 and TRBJ2-7, with D maybe TRBD2 (6 bases). This CDR3 has 13 amino acids. Trimming removed 6 bases at V and 3 bases at J, with 12 bases between. The germline V gene has CDR1 MNHEY and CDR2 SVGEGT.

This clonotype has ten or more counts. The chain couples TRBV11-2 to TRBJ2-6; possible D gene TRBD1, 6 bases. This CDR3 region has 17 residues. Germline values: CDR1 SGHAT, CDR2 FQNNGV. Deletions cut 3 bases from V and 0 bases from J, with 12 bases between. CDR3 DNA sequence: TGTGCCAGCAGCTTGGGCAGGGGACACTCTGGGGCCAACGTCCTGACTTTC. It codes for CASSLGRGHSGANVLTF.

This clonotype has just a few counts. The J gene is TRBJ2-5, the V gene TRBV11-2, with D possibly matching TRBD2 (5 bases). Germline CDR1 SGHAT, CDR2 FQNNGV. The CDR3 extends over 12 amino acids. With 6 bases removed from V and 5 bases from J, the gap between germline ends came to 10 bases. The CDR3 sequence: CASRRGGETQYF. DNA for the CDR3: TGTGCCAGCAGGCGAGGAGGTGAGACCCAGTACTTC. Full variable domain (missing parts from reference TRBV11-2 and TRBJ2-5): EAGVAQSPRYKIIEKRQSVAFWCNPISGHATLYWYQQILGQGPKLLIQFQNNGVVDDSQLPKDRFSAERLKGVDSTLKIQPAKLEDSAVYLCASRRGGETQYFGPGTRLLVL.

This clonotype was seen a handful of times. V usage is TRBV7-9 and J usage is TRBJ1-2; 7 nucleotides align to TRBD1. This CDR3 spans 14 amino acids. Germline values: CDR1 SEHNR, CDR2 FQNEAQ (reference sequence). Trimming took 2 bases from V and 4 from J; bases not matched to a gene: 4. The CDR3 loop reads CASSLQGVGYGYTF. For the CDR3, the DNA is TGTGCCAGCAGCTTACAGGGGGTGGGCTATGGCTACACCTTC.

The table lists this clonotype with many counts. The chain joins TRBV18 to TRBJ1-2; D remains ambiguous. V was shortened by 6 bases and J by 6 bases, with 11 bases between the two germline ends. CDR1 is KGHSH, CDR2 LQKENI, per germline. This CDR3 is 12 amino acids long. CDR3 nucleotide sequence: TGTGCCAGCTCTCGGGAGCCCAATGGCTACACCTTC. It yields the protein CASSREPNGYTF.

This clonotype was counted at least ten times. V usage is TRBV2 and J usage is TRBJ1-5; D uncertain. Germline lookup yields CDR1 SNHLY and CDR2 FYNNEI. V dropped 2 bases and J dropped 0 bases, with 8 bases sitting between them. The CDR3 sequence is 15 residues long. CDR3 nucleotide sequence: TGTGCCAGCAGTGAAAACGGTTATAGCAATCAGCCCCAGCATTTT. It translates to CASSENGYSNQPQHF.

This clonotype was picked up many times. The rearrangement links TRBV10-1 to TRBJ2-3, with 10 positions matching TRBD2. CDR3 length: 15 residues. The V gene's germline CDR1 is WNHNN and CDR2 SYGVQD (reference sequence). V was pared by 0 bases and J by 5 bases, with 2 bases of the junction left unmatched. The CDR3 is CASSESAGGVDTQYF. In DNA, the CDR3 is TGCGCCAGCAGTGAGTCAGCGGGGGGGGTAGATACGCAGTATTTT.

This clonotype was seen only a few times. Here the CDR3 reads CASTSGGETNTGELFF. CDR3 nucleotides: TGTGCCAGCACATCCGGGGGGGAAACGAACACCGGGGAGCTGTTTTTT. The rearrangement joins TRBV28 to TRBJ2-2; TRBD2 agrees at 8 bases. Germline lookup yields CDR1 MDHEN and CDR2 SYDVKM. V shed 7 bases and J 0 bases; nucleotides not matched to a gene: 7. The CDR3 extends over 16 amino acids.

The rearrangement links TRBV27 to TRBJ2-1, with D possibly matching TRBD2 (6 bases). Germline V gene data show CDR1 as MNHEY and CDR2 as SMNVEV (reference sequence). CDR3 size: 15 residues. The V end was cut by 6 bases, the J end by 4 bases, with 16 bases between. CDR3 loop: CASSSSSGFYNEQFF. The CDR3 bases are TGTGCCAGCAGCTCCTCCAGCGGGTTTTACAATGAGCAGTTCTTC.

This clonotype has ten or more counts. The rearrangement joins TRBV5-1 to TRBJ2-3; 8 nucleotides line up with TRBD1. Losses at the gene ends were 0 bases for V and 2 bases for J; bases not matched to a gene: 5. The CDR3 runs 16 residues. Germline values: CDR1 SGHRS, CDR2 YFSETQ. The CDR3 here is CASSLGDRLLTDTQYF. CDR3 nucleotides: TGCGCCAGCAGCTTGGGGGACAGGCTTCTCACAGATACGCAGTATTTT.

This clonotype was observed at least ten times. The CDR3 region is CASTGEDTQETQYF. CDR3 bases: TGTGCCAGCACTGGTGAGGACACGCAAGAGACCCAGTACTTC. The V call is TRBV11-2, the J call TRBJ2-5; perhaps TRBD1 as D (5 bases). Germline V gene lookup returns CDR1 SGHAT and CDR2 FQNNGV. The CDR3 is made up of 14 amino acids. V was pared by 7 bases and J by 2 bases, with 14 bases between.